This is a list of T cell receptor beta chains from one sample in a study of blood T cells in healthy people across ages. Each CDR3 protein is one row after TCRdb ran MiXCR on the 5' RACE reads. The sample comprises fewer than 950,000 distinct CDR3 sequences, less than 70% of which are singletons, and about 38% rests with the top ten. The sequencing sample was made of blood. The receptor source for this set is a man aged 80 or over in good health. CDR3s include the opening cysteine and the closing phenylalanine or tryptophan. A D gene is named only where the DNA matches it firmly. Only part of the rows carry a size: once, few, many, or a class if the clone is expanded.

TRBJ2-3	TRBV27	once	-	TGTGCCAGCACCCTCGGTAGCCCCGAAGATACGCAGTATTTT	CASTLGSPEDTQYF
TRBJ2-7	TRBV29-1	few	-	TGCAGCGTGAGTAGGGGTGCCGAGCAGTACTTC	CSVSRGAEQYF
TRBJ2-5	TRBV10-3	few	-	TGTGCCATCAGGGACGACCAAGAGACCCAGTACTTC	CAIRDDQETQYF
TRBJ2-5	TRBV7-9	few	-	TGTGCCAGCAGCTCGAAGGCCCTAGAGACCCAGTACTTC	CASSSKALETQYF
TRBJ2-7	TRBV29-1	-	TRBD2	TGCAGCGTTGAGAGGGGGACTAGCGGGAGAACCTACGAGCAGTACTTC	CSVERGTSGRTYEQYF
TRBJ2-6	TRBV12-3/TRBV12-4	-	TRBD1	TGTGCCGGCAGTTTCCGACAGGGCTCTGGGGCCAACGTCCTGACTTTC	CAGSFRQGSGANVLTF
TRBJ2-1	TRBV12-3/TRBV12-4	-	-	TGTGCCAGCAGTTTGAAAGGGGGGACCTACAATGGGCAGTTCTTC	CASSLKGGTYNGQFF
TRBJ2-7	TRBV7-3	few	-	TGTGCCAGCAGCTTAAAAGTAGGGGTGGGAGCCGAGCAGTACTTC	CASSLKVGVGAEQYF
TRBJ2-5	TRBV6-5	few	-	TGTGCCAGCAGCCGGTTTGGGGGGGAGACCCAGTACTTC	CASSRFGGETQYF
TRBJ2-7	TRBV20-1	-	-	TGCAGTGCTAGTCAGAGCTCCTACGAGCAGTACTTC	CSASQSSYEQYF
TRBJ2-4	TRBV27	-	-	TGTGCCAGCAGTTTACTTCCCTCAGCCAAAAACATTCAGTACTTC	CASSLLPSAKNIQYF
TRBJ2-5	TRBV5-1	few	TRBD2	TGCGCCAGCAGCTCTGGACTAGAAAAAAGGAAGACCCAGTACTTC	CASSSGLEKRKTQYF
TRBJ2-1	TRBV29-1	few	-	TGCAGCGTTGAAGATCCACCGAGGCCGTCCGATGAGCAGTTCTTC	CSVEDPPRPSDEQFF
TRBJ2-1	TRBV6-2/TRBV6-3	-	TRBD2	TGTGCCAGCAGTTCCGGCGCGGGAGGTCGCTATGAGCAGTTCTTC	CASSSGAGGRYEQFF
TRBJ2-3	TRBV3-1	-	TRBD2	TGTGCCAGCAGCCGTCAAGCTAGCGGGATTGGGACAGATACGCAGTATTTT	CASSRQASGIGTDTQYF
TRBJ1-6	TRBV29-1	-	-	TGCAGCGCGAGACTAGGGGGGGATAATTCACCCCTCCACTTT	CSARLGGDNSPLHF
TRBJ2-7	TRBV7-2	-	TRBD1	TGTGCCAGCAGCTTAGTCGGAGGGACAGGGGACATCGAGCAGTACTTC	CASSLVGGTGDIEQYF
TRBJ2-7	TRBV28	-	TRBD2	TGTGCCAGCAGTTTATTAGTGGTTGGGCTAGCGGGACACTACGAGCAGTACTTC	CASSLLVVGLAGHYEQYF
TRBJ2-7	TRBV7-2	-	-	TGTGCCAGCAGCTTAGACGATCGTGGGGGGATCTACGAGCAGTACTTC	CASSLDDRGGIYEQYF
TRBJ2-1	TRBV7-9	-	-	TGTGCCAGCAGCCCACGAGGCACTGGTGCCTTGGACGAGCAGTTCTTC	CASSPRGTGALDEQFF
TRBJ1-6	TRBV2	-	TRBD1	TGTGCCAGCAGTGCCTGGGACAGGGGGCTCAATTCACCCCTCCACTTT	CASSAWDRGLNSPLHF
TRBJ2-1	TRBV18	-	-	TGTGCCAGCTCACTCGTCGCCTGGGGCAACAATGAGCAGTTCTTC	CASSLVAWGNNEQFF
TRBJ2-1	TRBV29-1	-	TRBD2	TGCAGCGTCTGTAGCGGGAGTGGGTATTGCAATGAGCAGTTCTTC	CSVCSGSGYCNEQFF
TRBJ2-3	TRBV9	many	-	TGTGCCAGCAGCGTAGAGGCCGGCTACACAGATACGCAGTATTTT	CASSVEAGYTDTQYF
TRBJ1-1	TRBV29-1	-	-	TGCAGCGCCCGGACAGCCTGGAACACTGAAGCTTTCTTT	CSARTAWNTEAFF
TRBJ2-1	TRBV12-5	-	TRBD1	TGTGCTAGCCAACAGGGTTGGGACAGCGGTGAGCAGTTCTTC	CASQQGWDSGEQFF
TRBJ2-5	TRBV9	-	TRBD2	TGTGCCAGCAGCCCTCGGACTAGCGGGAGGGAAGAGACCCAGTACTTC	CASSPRTSGREETQYF
TRBJ2-7	TRBV20-1	-	TRBD2	TGCAGTGCTAGCCCCCAGCGGGGCCGCTCCTACAATGAGCAGTACTTC	CSASPQRGRSYNEQYF
TRBJ2-3	TRBV12-3/TRBV12-4	-	-	TGTGCCAGCAGGTCGGGCCCCGACAGATACGCGTATTTT	CASRSGPDRYAYF
TRBJ2-5	TRBV5-1	-	-	TGCGCCAGCAGCAGAGGGGGCGCGCGGGAGCAGTACTTC	CASSRGGAREQYF
TRBJ2-3	TRBV7-3	few	TRBD2	TGTGCCAGCAGCTTAATCGCGTCTAGCGGGAGGAGTAAGGATACGCAGTATTTT	CASSLIASSGRSKDTQYF
TRBJ2-1	TRBV7-2	-	TRBD2	TGTGCCAGCAGCTTAAGTCCCAGCGGGAGTCCCAATGAGCAGTTCTTC	CASSLSPSGSPNEQFF
TRBJ1-5	TRBV5-1	few	-	TGCGCCAGCAGCCGGGGAGATCAGGGTAGCGGCCAGCCCCAGCATTTT	CASSRGDQGSGQPQHF
TRBJ2-1	TRBV19	few	-	TGTGCCAGTAGGGAGAGCTCCTACAATGAGCAGTTCTTC	CASRESSYNEQFF
TRBJ2-7	TRBV29-1	few	-	TGCAGCGCCGCGGACACGGGCGAGCAGTACTTC	CSAADTGEQYF